Included here is one TCR beta chain sequence, with context. Its antigen is unknown. Via MiXCR, TCRdb re-called the reads, giving one row per CDR3 protein. This sample has 300,000 or so distinct CDR3 sequences, with about 9.1% found just once. The data originate from a study of T cell repertoires in cytomegalovirus infection. Study as a whole: CMV infection plus the matching HLA type was flagged by public TCR beta signatures.

In germline, CDR1 is DFQATT, CDR2 SNEGSKA (reference sequence). The CDR3 is made up of 12 amino acids. V shed 3 bases and J shed 2 bases, with 6 bases lying between them. Study results and limitations: HLA-C-restricted CMV clonotypes gave the most frequent clonotype in two of eight donors. The cumulative frequency of public TCR beta families identified carriers of CMV plus the relevant HLA.

The chain recombines TRBV20-1 with TRBJ2-3; D is undetermined. Sequencing input: PBMCs. The TCR originated in a human donor in good health (CMV status not recorded). Some clones in this sample may be carry-over from other donors' samples. The CDR3 is CSASSDTDTQYF. CDR3 bases: TGCAGTGCTAGCTCGGACACAGATACGCAGTATTTT.